This TCR beta chain was recovered during a study of OX40 agonist ivuxolimab in advanced cancers. Looking at the study overall: Ivuxolimab was a fully human IgG2 agonistic monoclonal antibody targeting the costimulatory receptor OX40 (CD134). Intravenous ivuxolimab was administered to patients every 2 weeks at six dose levels: 0.01, 0.1, 0.3, 1.5, 3 and 10 mg/kg. Of the roughly 52 patients in dose escalation, about 19 had hepatocellular carcinoma, about 15 had melanoma, 9 had renal cell carcinoma and 9 had head and neck cancer. In the dose-escalation cohort, roughly 80% of patients were male, and the mean age was about 55 years, with a range of 23 to 79. Prior anti-PD-1, anti-PD-L1 or anti-CTLA-4 therapy was permitted, and checkpoint inhibitors had been received by roughly 40% of dose-escalation patients. Partial responses were achieved by three dose-escalation patients, of whom one had hepatocellular carcinoma and two had cutaneous melanoma. The purpose of peripheral TCRbeta sequencing was to test whether ivuxolimab changed TCR sequence diversity and led to clonal T-cell expansion. The paper describes the monotherapy dose-escalation part (N of about 52 patients) of the phase I trial of ivuxolimab. Overall study results and their limits: Low levels of normalized T-cell clonal expansion were also shown by some nonresponding patients. Partial responders in the 0.1-3.0 mg/kg groups had among the lowest normalized peripheral clonal expansion, especially among CD8+ T cells. At doses from 0.1 to 3.0 mg/kg, clonal expansion was seen in both CD4+ and CD8+ blood T cells between baseline and week 6. After ivuxolimab, CD8+ T cells had more expanded clones than CD4+ T cells on average. The antigen specificity of the clonally expanded peripheral T cells was not determined.

Patients with a history of autoimmune disease or receiving systemic immunosuppression were excluded from the trial. Peripheral blood for TCR sequencing was drawn from every dose cohort at baseline, at cycle 4 day 1 and at cycle 7 day 1. Samples came from an open-label, multicenter, first-in-human phase I dose-escalation trial of ivuxolimab. Adults with locally advanced or metastatic melanoma, renal cell carcinoma, hepatocellular carcinoma or head and neck squamous cell carcinoma were enrolled in the trial. Before TCR sequencing, CD4+ T cells and CD8+ T cells from peripheral blood were sorted into separate populations. V and J lose 0 bases and 0 bases, and a span of 3 bases separates them. There are 13 amino acids in the CDR3, from cysteine to phenylalanine inclusive. The kept DNA is CDR3 alone, 39 bases in frame from the first base. To sequence the TCRbeta CDR3 region, genomic DNA was isolated from the sorted cells. TCRbeta CDR3 regions were sequenced using the immunoSEQ Assay. TCRdb took over this immuneACCESS table, retaining in-frame rearrangements with V and J assigned. Such tables are incomplete; in checked studies, under half of the missing clones stem from an unresolved V gene, and the remainder is unexplained. This sample is represented by roughly 15,000 clones; approximately 86% of them were singletons. Roughly 21% of the sample is in the top ten clones.

As for this clone: This receptor's antigen is unknown. Per-nucleotide qualities are absent, and no much larger clonotype sits a single base away.

This TCR came from an adult with an advanced solid tumor such as melanoma, head and neck, liver or kidney cancer. The specimen was CD4+ or CD8+ T cells sorted from blood, collected in a trial of the OX40 agonist ivuxolimab. The sequence is built from TRBV6-7 and TRBJ2-7, with the D gene too uncertain to name. TRBV6-7 is known as an ORF, though its function is uncertain. The nucleotides are TGTGCCAGCAGTTACTCGACCTCCTACGAGCAGTACTTC. This encodes CASSYSTSYEQYF.